Shown below are 17 T cell receptor beta chains from a single sample sequenced in a study of TIL therapy for anti-PD-1-resistant metastatic lung cancer. The libraries were made with immunoSEQ v3. Produced via immunoSEQ multiplex PCR; TCRdb's table is partial and in-frame only. The sample includes 55,000 or so clones, about 81% of them seen just once. Time point indicated: pre-treatment sample, taken before nivolumab and TIL therapy. The sample in question was blood, obtained at baseline. These receptors came from a person aged 25-85 years with non-small cell lung cancer.

V gene TRBV28 combines with J gene TRBJ2-7; D perhaps matches TRBD1 (6 bases). This CDR3 is 13 amino acids long. Trimming left V 6 bases short and J 3 bases short, with 12 bases between. The germline V gene has CDR1 MDHEN and CDR2 SYDVKM. Written as DNA, the CDR3 is TGTGCCAGCAGGGAACAGGGAGACTACGAGCAGTACTTC. Translated: CASREQGDYEQYF. The complete variable domain, with remaining parts taken from reference TRBV28 and TRBJ2-7, reads DVKVTQSSRYLVKRTGEKVFLECVQDMDHENMFWYRQDPGLGLRLIYFSYDVKMKEKGDIPEGYSVSREKKERFSLILESASTNQTSMYLCASREQGDYEQYFGPGTRLTVT.

The rearrangement links TRBV6-1 to TRBJ2-3; TRBD1 is a possible D gene (6 bases). This CDR3 region has 15 residues. The germline V and J ends were trimmed by 1 base and 1 base, with 9 bases remaining between them. CDR1 MNHNS and CDR2 SASEGT come from the germline V gene. The DNA for the CDR3 is TGTGCCAGCAGTGAAGGACAGGAGCGCACAGATACGCAGTATTTT. It codes for CASSEGQERTDTQYF.

In its sample, this clone was seen once. Here the CDR3 DNA reads TGTGCCAGCAGCGTAGGTTTAACGGCGAGAAAAGAGACCCAGTACTTC. Protein: CASSVGLTARKETQYF. This chain uses TRBV9 with TRBJ2-5, with D unclear. Looked up from germline, CDR1 is SGDLS and CDR2 is YYNGEE. Trimming took off 0 bases at V and 3 bases at J, with 15 bases between the two ends. CDR3 length: 16 residues.

This clone was picked up a small number of times. The chain links TRBV27 to TRBJ2-2; D is unresolved. Trimming stripped 4 bases from V and 3 bases from J, with 9 bases between. Germline V gene data show CDR1 as MNHEY and CDR2 as SMNVEV (reference sequence). The CDR3 runs 14 residues. The CDR3 protein is CASSSAEYTGELFF. The CDR3 DNA sequence: TGTGCCAGCAGTTCCGCAGAGTACACCGGGGAGCTGTTTTTT.

The rearrangement uses TRBV5-1 and TRBJ2-2; D is ambiguous. This CDR3 is 16 amino acids long. From germline, CDR1 is SGHRS and CDR2 YFSETQ. V was cut by 0 bases and J by 0 bases, with 9 bases left in between. The CDR3 nucleotides read TGCGCCAGCAGCTTGGGGGCAGGACCGAACACCGGGGAGCTGTTTTTT. Its protein is CASSLGAGPNTGELFF.

Points on this clone: Relative to the germline gene, one junction end is altered; a read error may explain this. This chain links TRBV20-1 with TRBJ2-7; D is unclear. The germline V gene has CDR1 DFQATT and CDR2 SNEGSKA (reference sequence). The CDR3 sequence is 11 residues long. CDR3 sequence (DNA): TGCAGTGCCGCCCCCTCCCACGAGCAGTACTTC. It specifies CSAAPSHEQYF.

For the CDR3, the DNA is TGTGCCAGCAGCTCCTCCGCCGGGGAAGGGGACTACACCTTC. Its translation: CASSSSAGEGDYTF. This chain connects TRBV5-4 to TRBJ1-2, with a possible D match to TRBD1 (5 bases). Germline CDR1 is SGHNT and CDR2 is YYREEE (reference sequence). CDR3 length equals 14 residues. Between the trimmed V and J ends, which lost 3 bases and 10 bases, there was a span of 19 bases. The complete variable domain, with remaining parts taken from reference TRBV5-4 and TRBJ1-2, reads ETGVTQSPTHLIKTRGQQVTLRCSSQSGHNTVSWYQQALGQGPQFIFQYYREEENGRGNFPPRFSGLQFPNYSSELNVNALELDDSALYLCASSSSAGEGDYTFGSGTRLTVV.

The J gene is TRBJ2-1, the V gene TRBV3-1 (or the pseudogene TRBV3-2); unclear D gene. The CDR3 covers 12 residues. The germline V gene has CDR1 LGHDT and CDR2 YNNKEL (reference sequence). Trimming shortened V by 4 bases and J by 3 bases, and 4 bases separated the two germline ends. In nucleotides, the CDR3 is TGTGCCAGCAGCCCGGACTACAATGAGCAGTTCTTC. This gives the protein CASSPDYNEQFF.

In its sample, this clone was seen a few times. V and J are TRBV4-1 and TRBJ1-1; D possibly corresponds to TRBD1 (5 bases). Deletions cut 4 bases from V and 0 bases from J, with 18 bases between. CDR3 length: 17 amino acids. The germline V gene encodes CDR1 MGHRA and CDR2 YSYEKL. This chain's CDR3 is CASSLGPPRAMNTEAFF. Here the CDR3 DNA reads TGCGCCAGCAGCCTGGGGCCACCAAGGGCCATGAACACTGAAGCTTTCTTT.

J is TRBJ1-1 and V is TRBV6-6; D gene unclear. Trimming removed 2 bases at V and 3 bases at J, with 7 bases between. The V gene's germline CDR1 is MNHNY and CDR2 SVGAGI (reference sequence). The length of the CDR3 is 13 residues. The CDR3 coding sequence is TGTGCCAGCAGTTACAGGGTGGACACTGAAGCTTTCTTT. Protein: CASSYRVDTEAFF.

This clone was found a few times. This chain links TRBV7-9 with TRBJ1-3; 7 positions agree with TRBD1. The CDR3 consists of 16 residues. CDR1 and CDR2 from the germline V gene are SEHNR and FQNEAQ (reference sequence). Losses at the gene ends were 5 bases for V and 4 bases for J; bases not matched to a gene: 11. CDR3 residues: CASSLRGGSKGNTIYF. The CDR3 DNA sequence: TGTGCCAGCAGCCTCAGAGGGGGCTCCAAGGGAAACACCATATATTTT.

The chain uses TRBV6-5 and TRBJ2-7; 7 positions match TRBD1. The V gene end was trimmed by 11 bases and the J gene end by 0 bases; junction bases not matched to a gene: 10. Germline CDR1 and CDR2: MNHEY and SVGAGI. There are 14 residues in the CDR3. The CDR3 DNA follows: TGTGCCGGGAAAACAGGGGTCCACTCCTACGAGCAGTACTTC. This translates into CAGKTGVHSYEQYF.

The chain uses TRBV6-2 or TRBV6-3 and TRBJ2-3; no reliable D call. Germline lookup yields CDR1 MNHEY and CDR2 SVGEGT. V lost 5 bases, J lost 11 bases, and 11 bases lay in between. The CDR3 is made up of 11 amino acids. The chain's CDR3 is CASSPRLRQYF. The CDR3 DNA sequence: TGTGCCAGCAGTCCCCGACTTAGGCAGTATTTT.

J is TRBJ2-7 and V is TRBV7-3, with 9 bases lining up with TRBD2. Trimming cost V 4 bases and J 5 bases; bases outside gene matches: 21. Germline CDR1 and CDR2: SGHTA and FQGTGA. The CDR3 runs 19 residues. The CDR3 is CASSSDQLTLQAGGHEQYF. The CDR3 DNA is TGTGCCAGCAGCTCCGACCAACTCACCTTACAGGCGGGAGGGCACGAGCAGTACTTC.

The rearrangement uses TRBV14 and TRBJ2-5; D is unresolved. Germline assignment: CDR1 SGHDN and CDR2 FVKESK. V shed 1 base and J shed 5 bases, with 11 bases lying between them. The CDR3 sequence is 14 residues long. The CDR3 bases are TGTGCCAGCAGCCAAGTGGGGATTGGGGAGACCCAGTACTTC. Amino acid sequence: CASSQVGIGETQYF.

This chain joins TRBV2 and TRBJ1-4; tentative D call: TRBD1 (5 bases). The CDR3 is made up of 14 amino acids. V lost 2 bases and J 8 bases, leaving 12 bases between the germline ends. CDR1 is SNHLY, CDR2 FYNNEI, per germline. In DNA, the CDR3 is TGTGCCAGCAGTGAACAGGGCGTAAGAGAAAAACTGTTTTTT. Translated: CASSEQGVREKLFF.

The genes are TRBV19 and TRBJ1-3; D unclear. The V gene's germline CDR1 is LNHDA and CDR2 SQIVND (reference sequence). This CDR3 has 14 amino acids. Trimming removed 8 bases from V and 1 base from J, with 12 bases in between. CDR3 nucleotide sequence: TGTGCCAGTGGACCCACAGAGTCTGGAAACACCATATATTTT. It yields the protein CASGPTESGNTIYF.